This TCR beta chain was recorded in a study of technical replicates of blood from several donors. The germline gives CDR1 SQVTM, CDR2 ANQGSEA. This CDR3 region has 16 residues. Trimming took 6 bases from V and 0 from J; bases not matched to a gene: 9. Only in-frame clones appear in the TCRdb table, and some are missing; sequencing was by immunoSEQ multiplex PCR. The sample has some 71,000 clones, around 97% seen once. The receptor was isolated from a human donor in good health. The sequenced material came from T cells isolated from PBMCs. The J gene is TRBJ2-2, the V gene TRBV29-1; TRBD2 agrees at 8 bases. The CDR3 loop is CSVGTRGGPNTGELFF. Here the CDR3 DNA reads TGCAGCGTCGGAACCCGGGGGGGTCCGAACACCGGGGAGCTGTTTTTT.